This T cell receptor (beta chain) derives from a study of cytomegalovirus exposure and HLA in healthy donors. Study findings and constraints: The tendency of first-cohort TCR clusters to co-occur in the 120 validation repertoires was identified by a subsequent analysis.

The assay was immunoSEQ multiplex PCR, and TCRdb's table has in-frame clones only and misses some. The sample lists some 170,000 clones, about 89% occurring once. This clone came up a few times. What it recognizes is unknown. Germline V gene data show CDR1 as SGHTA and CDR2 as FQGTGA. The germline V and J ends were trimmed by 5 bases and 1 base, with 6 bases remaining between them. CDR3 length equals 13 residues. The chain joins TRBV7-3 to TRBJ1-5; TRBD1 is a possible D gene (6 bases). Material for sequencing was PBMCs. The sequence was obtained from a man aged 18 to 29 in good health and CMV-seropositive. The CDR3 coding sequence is TGTGCCAGCAGCCAGGGGAGCAATCAGCCCCAGCATTTT. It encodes CASSQGSNQPQHF. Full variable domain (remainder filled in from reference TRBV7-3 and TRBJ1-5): GAGVSQTPSNKVTEKGKYVELRCDPISGHTALYWYRQSLGQGPEFLIYFQGTGAADDSGLPNDRFFAVRPEGSVSTLKIQRTERGDSAVYLCASSQGSNQPQHFGDGTRLSIL.